This T cell receptor (beta chain) was identified in a study of hypomethylating agent response in myelodysplastic syndrome (dated by TCRdb to about 2021). About the investigation overall: The hypomethylating agents azacitidine (about 75% of the 11) or decitabine (3 of 11) were used to treat the patients. Among the myelodysplastic syndrome patients in the cohort, nine or ten were male and 2 were female. On average the patients were 72.2 +/- 6.3 years old, and a diploid cytogenetic profile was seen most often. The mutation found most frequently was TET2, which appeared in about 50% of the 11 patients. Six or seven patients responded with complete response or hematologic improvement, and roughly 5 patients were non-responders. Response was defined as complete response or hematologic improvement, and patients meeting neither criterion were classed as non-responders.

Here is what the overall study found, with its caveats: Richness, rarefaction diversity and clonality did not change significantly after hypomethylating agent treatment, across all patients or within response groups. Only about a dozen patients were analyzed, making the cohort small. Novel clonotypes appeared more often in responders, whereas non-responders had more contracted clonotypes after treatment. The healthy control donors were not matched in age to the MDS patients, and this mismatch could have affected the comparison between MDS and healthy donors. The shared GLIPH2 clusters might recognize novel MDS antigens, but this possibility was not confirmed and requires experimental validation.

The method was the immunoSEQ multiplex PCR assay. Survey resolution was applied, with two replicates of around 200 ng each being run for a total of about 400 ng of DNA per sample. Rearranged TCRB sequences in genomic DNA were detected with the hsTCRB kit using multiplex PCR primers targeting V and J genes. The first PCR used the QIAGEN Multiplex PCR Kit for 30 to 40 cycles to amplify the CDR3 region. Sample barcodes and Illumina adapters were added to each replicate in a roughly 8-cycle second PCR. Pooled libraries were quantified using a QuantStudio 6 and the KAPA library quantification kit. About 15 pM of pooled libraries was sequenced on an Illumina MiSeq using 156-cycle single-end reads plus a 15-cycle index read. The source study handled its data this way. Of around 170,000 unique clonotypes, 1.5% to 2% were flagged by VDJdb annotation as previously reported viral-epitope-specific. The immunoSEQ Data Assistant and immunoSEQ Analyzer converted raw reads into normalized, annotated TCRB repertoires. Clonotypes were analyzed with BioAnalyzer and version 0.6.5 of the immunarch R package. Richness was estimated after downsampling every repertoire to the clone count of the smallest repertoire. Clonotypes were sorted into expanded, contracted or novel categories with Fisher's exact tests, where novel meant the clonotype had zero frequency before treatment. Significantly changed CDR3 beta sequences were clustered with GLIPH2 at simulation_depth=1000 and kmer_min_depth=3, and CDR3s shorter than five residues were left out. Sourced from immuneACCESS, this table was stored by TCRdb with only in-frame sequences that have V and J called. A share of the clones is absent; for the studies checked, an unresolved V gene accounts for under half, and the remainder has no known explanation. V and J calls and clone size are as listed in that table; D and trimming were resolved from the DNA. Present in this sample are about 5,700 clones, around four fifths of which were seen just once. The ten largest make up roughly 10% of the sample.

Bulk bone marrow was analyzed, and T-cell subsets were not sorted. TCR beta CDR3 regions were immunosequenced from bone marrow of roughly 11 myelodysplastic syndrome patients before and after hypomethylating agent therapy. For longitudinal repertoire tracking, a baseline bone marrow plus two to three bone marrows at different post-treatment timepoints were contributed by each patient. Genomic DNA was extracted from whole bone marrow, and quality was checked by TapeStation, NanoDrop OneC and PicoGreen assays. From the cysteine through the phenylalanine, the CDR3 covers 14 amino acids. CDR3 DNA only is kept here, 42 bases in frame from base 1. CDR1 and CDR2 are drawn from the germline V gene: SGHTA, FQGNSA. V sheds 6 bases and J sheds 4 bases, leaving 13 bases between their ends. In regard to this clone: Its antigen remains unidentified. No much larger clone is present one base from it, and per-base qualities are unavailable.

The chain was built from TRBV7-2 and TRBJ2-1; TRBD2 is a possible D gene, resting on 6 matching bases. Sample: bone marrow, taken before or after starting hypomethylating agent treatment for myelodysplastic syndrome (not recorded which). This TCR was recovered from a human donor with myelodysplastic syndrome. The DNA sequence follows: TGTGCCAGCAGTCTTTCCGGGGGATACAATGAGCAGTTCTTC. The translation is CASSLSGGYNEQFF.